These 27 T cell receptor beta chains were all obtained from the same sample, sequenced in a study of CD8+CD57+ T cells in acquired aplastic anemia. Genomic DNA, serving as template, underwent TCR beta VDJ and CDR3 profiling. MiXCR was run by TCRdb on the reads, yielding one entry per CDR3 protein. Of more than 150,000 distinct CDR3 sequences listed, around half are singletons. Patients chosen for sequencing had shown CD8+CD57+ cell expansion by flow cytometry. Sequencing was performed on sorted CD4+, CD8+, or CD8+CD57+ T cells (not recorded which) from PBMCs. The receptors here all came from a human donor with aplastic anemia.

This clonotype was counted at least ten times. The rearrangement uses TRBV19 and TRBJ2-6; TRBD1 might be the D (5 bases). Germline CDR1 LNHDA, CDR2 SQIVND (reference sequence). The CDR3 covers 14 residues. V lost 6 bases and J 3 bases, leaving 9 bases between the germline ends. The CDR3 protein is CASSQGGGANVLTF. CDR3 DNA sequence: TGTGCCAGTAGCCAGGGTGGTGGGGCCAACGTCCTGACTTTC.

This clonotype appeared many times. The DNA of the CDR3 is TGCGCCAGCAGCTACACTAGCGGGGGGGCCTACGAGCAGTACTTC. Translation gives CASSYTSGGAYEQYF. The V and J genes are TRBV4-1 and TRBJ2-7; 13 nucleotides agree with TRBD2. This CDR3 has 15 residues. The germline gives CDR1 MGHRA, CDR2 YSYEKL. Unmatched junction bases numbered 3, after V lost 5 bases and J lost 2 bases.

The chain has TRBV24-1 and TRBJ2-7; D is possibly TRBD1 (6 bases). The CDR3 has 15 residues. V lost 5 bases, J lost 0 bases, and 13 bases lay in between. CDR1 KGHDR and CDR2 SFDVKD come from the germline V gene. CDR3 sequence (DNA): TGTGCCACCAGTGCTACAGGGCAGCGCTCCTACGAGCAGTACTTC. Translated, it gives CATSATGQRSYEQYF.

Notes on this clonotype: It may be a read error: a sequence one base away is much more abundant. This chain joins TRBV5-1 and TRBJ2-2, with 7 bases identical to TRBD2. After removal of 7 bases from V and 1 base from J, the junction contained 10 bases not matched to a gene. CDR1 SGHRS and CDR2 YFSETQ come from the germline V gene. The CDR3 is 16 residues long. CDR3 DNA sequence: TGCGCCAGCGGCAGTAGACTAGCCCGGAACACCGGGGAGCTGTTTTTT. It yields the protein CASGSRLARNTGELFF.

At least ten counts were recorded for this clonotype. V is TRBV11-2 and J is TRBJ2-7; 10 nucleotides agree with TRBD1. The CDR3 runs 15 residues. V dropped 5 bases and J dropped 0; count of bases not matched to a gene: 4. Per germline, CDR1 SGHAT and CDR2 FQNNGV. This CDR3 is CASSRGQGFSYEQYV. The CDR3 DNA follows: TGTGCCAGCAGCAGGGGACAGGGGTTCTCCTACGAGCAGTACGTC.

This chain uses TRBV20-1 with TRBJ1-2; D not certain. Trimming cost V 2 bases and J 0 bases, with 13 bases left between them. This CDR3 region has 15 residues. CDR1 and CDR2 from the germline V gene are DFQATT and SNEGSKA (reference sequence). CDR3 nucleotide sequence: TGCAGTGCTAGAATACAGCCCCTGGCTAACTATGGCTACACCTTC. Translating gives CSARIQPLANYGYTF.

The V and J genes are TRBV9 and TRBJ1-6; no clear D gene. From germline, CDR1 is SGDLS and CDR2 YYNGEE. The CDR3 covers 13 residues. With 0 bases removed from V and 14 bases from J, the gap between germline ends came to 12 bases. The CDR3 here is CASSVDSEASLHF. Written as DNA, the CDR3 is TGTGCCAGCAGCGTAGATAGCGAGGCATCCCTCCACTTT.

Concerning this clonotype: With a much larger clone just one base away, this may be a read error. This chain uses TRBV5-4 with TRBJ1-2, with TRBD1 as a possible D gene (6 bases). The V end lost 3 bases, the J end lost 3 bases, and 9 bases lay between the germline ends. Germline V gives CDR1 SGHNT, CDR2 YYREEE (reference sequence). There are 13 residues in the CDR3. CDR3 residues: CASSSDRYYGYTF. The CDR3 DNA reads as TGTGCCAGCAGCTCGGACAGATACTATGGCTACACCTTC.

Ten or more counts support this clonotype. This chain links TRBV20-1 with TRBJ1-5, with 8 positions matching TRBD1. The CDR3 totals 16 residues. Germline-derived CDR1 and CDR2 are DFQATT and SNEGSKA (reference sequence). After removal of 0 bases from V and 7 bases from J, the junction contained 11 bases not matched to a gene. CDR3 nucleotides: TGCAGTGCTAGAGAGGGAACAGGGGGTACGGGGCAGCCCCAGCATTTT. Translation: CSAREGTGGTGQPQHF.

This rearrangement joins TRBV7-3 to TRBJ2-5; the match to TRBD1 covers 9 bases. V lost 4 bases to trimming and J lost 5 bases; unmatched junction nucleotides: 5. Germline V gives CDR1 SGHTA, CDR2 FQGTGA. The CDR3 is made up of 14 amino acids. Here the CDR3 reads CASSSDRGRETQYF. The CDR3, as DNA: TGTGCCAGCAGCTCCGACAGGGGGAGGGAGACCCAGTACTTC.

V gene TRBV2 combines with J gene TRBJ2-1, with D maybe TRBD2 (5 bases). Germline CDR1 and CDR2: SNHLY and FYNNEI. The CDR3 loop spans 14 amino acids. Trimming removed 6 bases from V and 3 bases from J, with 12 bases in between. DNA of the CDR3: TGTGCCAGCAGCGAAACCCGGGGCTACAATGAGCAGTTCTTC. The encoded protein is CASSETRGYNEQFF.

The V and J genes are TRBV9 and TRBJ2-7; D remains ambiguous. Germline V gene sequence: CDR1 SGDLS, CDR2 YYNGEE. The V gene lost 2 bases and the J gene lost 0 bases, with 12 bases spanning the gap. This CDR3 is 15 amino acids long. The CDR3 loop is CASSVRSYGSYEQYV. The CDR3 DNA follows: TGTGCCAGCAGCGTCCGCAGCTACGGCTCCTACGAGCAGTACGTC.

This clonotype was recorded many times. The rearrangement joins TRBV5-1 to TRBJ1-6; the D is unclear. Per germline, CDR1 SGHRS and CDR2 YFSETQ. V lost 5 bases and J lost 5, with 11 bases in between. CDR3 size: 14 residues. CDR3 DNA sequence: TGCGCCAGCAGTCTCAAGTTGGATAATTCACCCCTCCACTTT. This sequence encodes CASSLKLDNSPLHF. The full variable domain, in which reference TRBV5-1 and TRBJ1-6 provide the parts outside the CDR3, is KAGVTQTPRYLIKTRGQQVTLSCSPISGHRSVSWYQQTPGQGLQFLFEYFSETQRNKGNFPGRFSGRQFSNSRSEMNVSTLELGDSALYLCASSLKLDNSPLHFGNGTRLTVT.

The V call is TRBV27, the J call TRBJ2-7; D gene uncertain. CDR1 is MNHEY, CDR2 SMNVEV, per germline (reference sequence). This CDR3 has 12 residues. Trimming shortened V by 6 bases and J by 3 bases, and 9 bases separated the two germline ends. For the CDR3, the DNA is TGTGCCAGCAGGGGATCGGGCTACGAGCAGTACTTC. Translated: CASRGSGYEQYF.

This clonotype was recorded a few times. This rearrangement joins TRBV7-2 to TRBJ2-7; D is uncertain. With 11 bases removed from V and 5 bases from J, the gap between germline ends came to 19 bases. CDR1 is SGHTA, CDR2 FQGNSA, per germline. This CDR3 is built from 13 residues. CDR3 in amino acids: CAGVHDRANEQYF. In nucleotides, the CDR3 is TGTGCCGGGGTTCACGACCGGGCCAACGAGCAGTACTTC.

This clonotype has a single count. This chain links TRBV11-1 with TRBJ2-7, with 7 bases identical to TRBD1. V lost 0 bases and J lost 7; bases outside the gene matches: 12. There are 16 residues in the CDR3. The germline V gene encodes CDR1 SGHAT and CDR2 FQDESV (reference sequence). The CDR3 coding sequence is TGTGCCAGCAGCTTAGCCGGGACAGCTTCCTACAATGAGCAGTACGTC. It yields the protein CASSLAGTASYNEQYV.

V usage is TRBV11-3 and J usage is TRBJ1-1; weak D call: TRBD1 (5 bases). The CDR3 totals 14 residues. CDR1 and CDR2 (germline): SGHNT, YENEEA. V lost 8 bases to trimming and J lost 3 bases, with 16 bases between them. CDR3 sequence: CASGLNGGDTEAFF. The CDR3 coding sequence is TGTGCCAGCGGATTGAATGGGGGTGACACTGAAGCTTTCTTT.

The CDR3 DNA sequence: TGTGCCAGCAGTGTCGACCTAAATGAGCAGTTCTTC. Translated, it gives CASSVDLNEQFF. The chain joins TRBV2 to TRBJ2-1; D uncertain. Trimming removed 4 bases from V and 7 bases from J, with 8 bases in between. CDR3 length: 12 residues. The germline V gene encodes CDR1 SNHLY and CDR2 FYNNEI.

The chain recombines TRBV10-3 with TRBJ1-1; D ambiguous. This CDR3 is built from 13 residues. Trimming took 4 bases from V and 1 from J, leaving 7 bases between them. Germline V gives CDR1 ENHRY, CDR2 SYGVKD. In DNA form, the CDR3 reads TGTGCCATCAGTGGAGACTCGAACACTGAAGCTTTCTTT. Translating it yields CAISGDSNTEAFF.

The CDR3 DNA reads TGCAGCGTAGAGGGGCAATTTGGCTACACCTTC. Its translation is CSVEGQFGYTF. The V gene is TRBV29-1, the J gene TRBJ1-2; the D gene is possibly TRBD1 (5 bases). Germline V gene lookup returns CDR1 SQVTM and CDR2 ANQGSEA. This CDR3 region has 11 residues. V was trimmed by 6 bases and J by 7 bases, leaving 12 bases between them.

The gene calls are TRBV25-1 and TRBJ2-7, with 9 bases identical to TRBD1. Germline-derived CDR1 and CDR2 are MGHDK and SYGVNS. The CDR3 covers 16 residues. V dropped 3 bases and J dropped 1; count of bases not matched to a gene: 7. The CDR3 coding sequence is TGTGCCAGCAGTGACCCCGCGGGGACAGGGTCCTACGAGCAGTACTTC. It codes for CASSDPAGTGSYEQYF.

This clonotype was counted at least ten times. The chain employs TRBV24-1 and TRBJ2-3, with a possible D match to TRBD2 (5 bases). CDR1 and CDR2 from the germline V gene are KGHDR and SFDVKD. V was clipped by 0 bases and J by 0 bases, with 18 bases between them. The CDR3 is 19 amino acids. DNA of the CDR3: TGTGCCACCAGTGATTTGCGAAACCTAGCCTACTCTAGCACAGATACGCAGTATTTT. Its protein is CATSDLRNLAYSSTDTQYF.

Comments on this clonotype: A much larger clone is a single base away; this may be a read error. The chain links TRBV10-3 to TRBJ2-7; D tentatively reads TRBD1 or TRBD2 (5 bases each). CDR3 length: 12 residues. V lost 5 bases to trimming and J lost 7 bases, with 12 bases between them. Germline CDR1 reads ENHRY; CDR2 reads SYGVKD. The CDR3 nucleotides read TGTGCCATCAGTTCAGGATGGGGGGAGCAGTACTTC. Protein: CAISSGWGEQYF.

This rearrangement joins TRBV2 to TRBJ1-2, with D possibly TRBD1 on 6 matching bases. V was shortened by 7 bases and J by 5 bases, with 14 bases between the two germline ends. The germline CDR1 and CDR2 sequences are SNHLY and FYNNEI. This CDR3 is built from 13 residues. CDR3 loop: CASKFGTNYGYTF. Written as DNA, the CDR3 is TGTGCCAGCAAGTTCGGGACAAATTATGGCTACACCTTC.

This clonotype was observed many times. CDR3 residues: CSARDLRASEAFF. The CDR3 DNA is TGCAGTGCTAGAGATCTCAGGGCAAGTGAAGCTTTCTTT. J is TRBJ1-1 and V is TRBV20-1, with D maybe TRBD1 (5 bases). V dropped 0 bases and J dropped 7 bases, with 12 bases sitting between them. The CDR3 extends over 13 amino acids. CDR1 and CDR2 from the germline V gene are DFQATT and SNEGSKA (reference sequence).

This sequence joins TRBV9 and TRBJ1-4; a possible D gene is TRBD1 (6 bases). Germline V gene sequence: CDR1 SGDLS, CDR2 YYNGEE. V shed 5 bases and J shed 5 bases, with 16 bases lying between them. CDR3 length: 15 amino acids. The DNA for the CDR3 is TGTGCCAGCAGGGTCCAGGGACAAGGAAATGAAAAACTGTTTTTT. It is translated as CASRVQGQGNEKLFF.

This clonotype has a handful of counts. The chain joins TRBV30 to TRBJ1-2, with a weak D call TRBD1 (6 bases). The V gene lost 2 bases and the J gene lost 8 bases, with 12 bases spanning the gap. The CDR3 runs 12 residues. The V gene's germline CDR1 is GTSNPN and CDR2 SVGIG (reference sequence). The CDR3 nucleotides are TGTGCCTGGAGTCCGGGACACCAAGGCTACACCTTC. Its protein is CAWSPGHQGYTF. The full variable domain, rest sourced from reference TRBV30 and TRBJ1-2, is SQTIHQWPATLVQPVGSPLSLECTVEGTSNPNLYWYRQAAGRGLQLLFYSVGIGQISSEVPQNLSASRPQDRQFILSSKKLLLSDSGFYLCAWSPGHQGYTFGSGTRLTVV.